The clone carrying this T cell receptor (beta chain) was seen a handful of times. Its target is not known. V shed 5 bases and J 9 bases; nucleotides not matched to a gene: 6. The CDR3 contains 13 residues. Germline V gene sequence: CDR1 MNHEY, CDR2 SMNVEV (reference sequence). Noted time point: week 47, end of study. Topical imiquimod was applied with each vaccine dose, which held 300 ug of mutant IDH1 20-mer peptide. Those who donated had recent WHO grade 3 or 4 IDH1-mutant, ATRX-lost astrocytomas. This sample stems from a study of a mutant IDH1 vaccine in newly diagnosed glioma. For the study at large: Pretreatment consisted of radiotherapy, temozolomide, or both, with most receiving both. Week 35 was safety follow-up visit V12; week 47 was end-of-study visit V13.

TCRdb's copy holds only in-frame clones and misses some; the assay was immunoSEQ multiplex PCR. The sample lists some 38,000 clones, over 70% occurring once. The sequenced sample was PBMCs, obtained from a glioma patient whose treatment included an IDH1 peptide vaccine. The chain carries TRBV27 and TRBJ2-1, with TRBD2 identical over 8 bases. The TCR was taken from a middle-aged man with glioma. CDR3 in amino acids: CASSVHGGGEQFF. In DNA form, the CDR3 reads TGTGCCAGCAGTGTCCACGGGGGGGGTGAGCAGTTCTTC.